This T cell receptor (beta chain) was obtained from a study of blood T cell repertoires in COVID-19. Cohorts were assigned according to the clinical history that participants reported. The V gene's germline CDR1 is LNHDA and CDR2 SQIVND (reference sequence). The CDR3 runs 17 residues. Trimming cost V 5 bases and J 1 base; bases outside gene matches: 9. Measured with immunoSEQ multiplex PCR; TCRdb has only the in-frame clones, and not every one. The table has hundreds of thousands of clones, roughly 89% seen once. Material for sequencing was PBMCs or T cells enriched from blood (not recorded which). V is TRBV19 and J is TRBJ1-1, with 11 bases matching TRBD1. The TCR originated in a woman aged 18-35 years with acute COVID-19. The CDR3 sequence: CASSRGQGGAANTEAFF. The CDR3 nucleotides are TGTGCCAGTAGTCGGGGACAGGGGGGCGCCGCGAACACTGAAGCTTTCTTT.